The T cell receptor beta chain described here comes from a study of CD8 T cells in ankylosing spondylitis. Study observations and caveats: In ankylosing spondylitis blood, a motif of about 8 highly homologous TCR beta variants appeared characteristic. Certain motif variants had earlier been reported in reactive arthritis synovial fluid and blood. It was reported that disease-linked clones were significantly enriched in matched ankylosing spondylitis synovial fluid. Clones linked with disease were CD8+ and fairly uncommon in the peripheral blood.

TCRdb re-called the 5' RACE reads with MiXCR, one entry per CDR3 protein. The sample contains around 490,000 distinct CDR3 sequences, roughly 5.3% of which appear only once. V shed 4 bases and J shed 4 bases, with 12 bases lying between them. The CDR3 is 14 residues long. Germline V gives CDR1 SGHKS, CDR2 YYEKEE (reference sequence). This clonotype has a handful of counts. Its matching antigen is unknown. The chain employs TRBV5-5 and TRBJ2-4; D not resolved. This TCR was sampled from a male donor with ankylosing spondylitis. Sequenced sample: blood, either unsorted or a sorted T cell fraction (not recorded which). CDR3 sequence: CASSDDHRKNIQYF. CDR3 nucleotides: TGTGCCAGCAGCGACGATCACAGAAAAAACATTCAGTACTTC.